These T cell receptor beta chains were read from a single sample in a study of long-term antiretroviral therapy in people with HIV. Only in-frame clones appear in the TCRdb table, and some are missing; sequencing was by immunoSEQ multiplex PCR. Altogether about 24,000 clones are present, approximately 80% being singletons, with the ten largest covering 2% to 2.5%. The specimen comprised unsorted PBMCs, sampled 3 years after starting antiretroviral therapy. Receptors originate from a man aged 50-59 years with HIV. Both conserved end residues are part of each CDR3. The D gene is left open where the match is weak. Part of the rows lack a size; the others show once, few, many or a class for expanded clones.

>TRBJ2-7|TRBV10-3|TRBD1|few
TGTGCCACCCTCGGACAGGGGGTTTACGAGCAGTACTTC
CATLGQGVYEQYF
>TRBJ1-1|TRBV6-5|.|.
TGTGCCAGCAGCCCCCCGCGTGGGATGAACACTGAAGCTTTCTTT
CASSPPRGMNTEAFF
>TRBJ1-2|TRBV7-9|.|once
TGTGCCAGCAGCTTAGATGTAGGGGCGGGCTACACCTTC
CASSLDVGAGYTF
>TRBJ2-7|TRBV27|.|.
TGTGCCAGCAGTTTAGCTGGCAGGGACTTTTACTCCTACGAGCAGTACTTC
CASSLAGRDFYSYEQYF
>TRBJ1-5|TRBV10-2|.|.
TGCGCCAGCAGTGCCATCGGGGATAGCAATCAGCCCCAGCATTTT
CASSAIGDSNQPQHF
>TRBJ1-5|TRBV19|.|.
TGTGCCAGTACTCTGGACAGCAGCAATCAGCCCCAGCATTTT
CASTLDSSNQPQHF
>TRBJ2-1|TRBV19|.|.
TGTGCCAGTAGTATAAATTCAGGGAGATACAATGAGCAGTTCTTC
CASSINSGRYNEQFF
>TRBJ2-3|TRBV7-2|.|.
TGTGCCAGCAGCTCCGGGTGGGATACGCAGTATTTT
CASSSGWDTQYF
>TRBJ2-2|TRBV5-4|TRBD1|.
TGTGCCAGCAGTCTAGACAGGGGGCGAACCGGGGAGCTGTTTTTT
CASSLDRGRTGELFF
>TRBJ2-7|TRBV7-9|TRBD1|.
TGTGCCAGCAGCTTCACGGGACAGGGTAGAGAGCAGTACTTC
CASSFTGQGREQYF
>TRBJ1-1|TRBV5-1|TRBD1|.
TGCGCCAGCAGCCTCTCCGGGACAGGGAGGACTGAAGCTTTCTTT
CASSLSGTGRTEAFF
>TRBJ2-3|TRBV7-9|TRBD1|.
TGTGCCAGCAGCCCCCGGCTCCCGGGACAGACGCAGTATTTT
CASSPRLPGQTQYF
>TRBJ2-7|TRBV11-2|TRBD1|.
TGTGCCAGCAGCTGGACAGGGAGTAACGAGCAGTACTTC
CASSWTGSNEQYF
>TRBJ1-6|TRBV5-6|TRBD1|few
TGTGCCAGCAGCTTCCGGGACAGTAATTCACCCCTCCACTTT
CASSFRDSNSPLHF
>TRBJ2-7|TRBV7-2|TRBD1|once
TGTGCCAGCAGAGTACAGGGGGCTTACGAGCAGTACTTC
CASRVQGAYEQYF
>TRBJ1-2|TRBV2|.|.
TGTGCCAGCAAGCCGACAGCCTTTGCCTATGGCTACACCTTC
CASKPTAFAYGYTF
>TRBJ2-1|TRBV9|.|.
TGTGCCAGCAGCGCTTTATGGGGGAGCTCCTACAATGAGCAGTTCTTC
CASSALWGSSYNEQFF
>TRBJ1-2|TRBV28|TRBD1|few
TGTGCCAGCAGGTCGACAGGGGGGACATGGGACTATGGCTACACCTTC
CASRSTGGTWDYGYTF
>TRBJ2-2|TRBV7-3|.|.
TGTGCCAGCAGCCTGACGGTCCGCGGGGAGCTGTTTTTT
CASSLTVRGELFF
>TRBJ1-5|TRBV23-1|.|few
TGCGCCAGCAGTCAATCGGTGATCCCAGGGCGCAATCAGCCCCAGCATTTT
CASSQSVIPGRNQPQHF
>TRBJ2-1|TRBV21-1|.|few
TGTGCCAGCAGCAAACGGACCCGGGACGAATTCGATGAGCAGTTCTTC
CASSKRTRDEFDEQFF
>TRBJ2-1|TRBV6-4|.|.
TGTGCCAGCAGTGCGGACAGCGAATCCTACAATGAGCAGTTCTTC
CASSADSESYNEQFF
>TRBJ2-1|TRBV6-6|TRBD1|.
TGTGCCAGCAGTCGAGACAGGGGGGCCTACAATGAGCAGTTCTTC
CASSRDRGAYNEQFF
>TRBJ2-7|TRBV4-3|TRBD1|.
TGCGCCAGCAGCCACGAAGTCGGGACAGGGGTCCCCGAGCAGTACTTC
CASSHEVGTGVPEQYF
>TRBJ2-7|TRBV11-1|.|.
TGTGCCAGCAGCGTCCAACCTAGAGACTACGAGCAGTACTTC
CASSVQPRDYEQYF
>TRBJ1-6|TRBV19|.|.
TGTGCCAGTAGTTGGGACGGTAATTCACCCCTCCACTTT
CASSWDGNSPLHF
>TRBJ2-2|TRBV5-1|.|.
TGCGCCAGCAGCTTGAACCAGAACACCGGGGAGCTGTTTTTT
CASSLNQNTGELFF
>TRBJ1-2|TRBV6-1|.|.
TGTGCCAGCAGTGAAATGGGCAGCAACTATGGCTACACCTTC
CASSEMGSNYGYTF
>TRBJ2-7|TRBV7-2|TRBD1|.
TGTGCCAGCAGCTCGCCGACAGGGGCGTCCTACGAGCAGTACTTC
CASSSPTGASYEQYF
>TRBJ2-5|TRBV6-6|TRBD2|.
TGTGCCAGCAGGACTAGCGGGAGGCAAGAGACCCAGTACTTC
CASRTSGRQETQYF
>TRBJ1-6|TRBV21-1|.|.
TGTGCCAGCAGCACACACCGGGACAGGGTTAAGGCCTCCTATAATTCACCCCTCCACTTT
CASSTHRDRVKASYNSPLHF
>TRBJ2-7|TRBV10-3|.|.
TGTGCCATCAGTGAAGGGGGGGGAGTCGACGAGCAGTACTTC
CAISEGGGVDEQYF
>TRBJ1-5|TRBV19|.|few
TGTGCCAGTAGTATTCCAGGGTTAGGCAATCAGCCCCAGCATTTT
CASSIPGLGNQPQHF
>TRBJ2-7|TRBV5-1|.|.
TGCGCCAGCAGCCCAGGGACGGGTCTCTACGAGCAGTACTTC
CASSPGTGLYEQYF
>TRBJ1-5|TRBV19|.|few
TGTGCCAGTAGTATTTTTAGGGGCCGCAATCAGCCCCAGCATTTT
CASSIFRGRNQPQHF
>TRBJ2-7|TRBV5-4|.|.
TGTGCCAGCCATACAGGAGTATCCTACGAGCAGTACTTC
CASHTGVSYEQYF
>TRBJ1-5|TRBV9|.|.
TGTGCCAGCAGCCCGGACAATGAGGAGGAGCCCCAGCATTTT
CASSPDNEEEPQHF
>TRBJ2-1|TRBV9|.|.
TGTGCCAGCAGCGTAGGCCCAGCCCGTTACAATGAGCAGTTCTTC
CASSVGPARYNEQFF
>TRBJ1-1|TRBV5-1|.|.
TGCGCCAGCAGCTTGGGTATCGAGACTGAAGCTTTCTTT
CASSLGIETEAFF
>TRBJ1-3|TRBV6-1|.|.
TGTGCCAGCAGTGAAAGATGGTCTGGAAACACCATATATTTT
CASSERWSGNTIYF
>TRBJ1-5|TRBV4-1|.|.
TGCGCCAGCAGCCAAGATCGGCTGGTTCAGCCCCAGCATTTT
CASSQDRLVQPQHF
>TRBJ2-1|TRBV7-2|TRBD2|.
TGTGCCAGCAGCCGACTAGCGGGAGGGTACAATGAGCAGTTCTTC
CASSRLAGGYNEQFF
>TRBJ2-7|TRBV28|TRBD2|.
TGTGCCAGCAGTCCCCGGGAGGAATTCTACGAGCAGTACTTC
CASSPREEFYEQYF
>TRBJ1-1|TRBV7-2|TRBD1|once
TGTGCCAGCAGCTTAGCGCCAGGGGGAATGAACACTGAAGCTTTCTTT
CASSLAPGGMNTEAFF
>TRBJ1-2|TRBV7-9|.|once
TGTGCCAGCAGCTCGATCTTGAGGGACACTCCTAACTATGGCTACACCTTC
CASSSILRDTPNYGYTF
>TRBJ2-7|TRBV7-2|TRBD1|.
TGTGCCAGCAGCCCGCAGGGGGCGCTTCCACACGAGCAGTACTTC
CASSPQGALPHEQYF
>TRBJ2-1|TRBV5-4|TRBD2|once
TGTGCCAGCAGCTTAAACGGGGGGGCCCATGAGCAGTTCTTC
CASSLNGGAHEQFF
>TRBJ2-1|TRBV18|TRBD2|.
TGTGCCAGCTCACCGACGGGAGGGGGATACAATGAGCAGTTCTTC
CASSPTGGGYNEQFF
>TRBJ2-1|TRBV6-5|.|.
TGTGCCAGCCGGGCCTCCCGCGGCGGCAATGAGCAGTTCTTC
CASRASRGGNEQFF
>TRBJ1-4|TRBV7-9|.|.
TGTGCCAGCAGCTCTGCCTGGGGCAATGAAAAACTGTTTTTT
CASSSAWGNEKLFF
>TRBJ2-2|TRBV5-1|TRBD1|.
TGCGCCAGCAGCTATACAGGGGTCGGAACCGGGGAGCTGTTTTTT
CASSYTGVGTGELFF
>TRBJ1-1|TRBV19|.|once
TGTGCCAGTAAGTTTGAAGTTGTTGTCACTGAAGCTTTCTTT
CASKFEVVVTEAFF
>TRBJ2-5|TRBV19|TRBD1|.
TGTGCCAGTAGTCTACCTACCGGGACAGGGGAAGAGACCCAGTACTTC
CASSLPTGTGEETQYF
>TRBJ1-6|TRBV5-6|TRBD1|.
TGTGCCAGCAGCTTATGGGACAGAACTTCACCCCTCCACTTT
CASSLWDRTSPLHF
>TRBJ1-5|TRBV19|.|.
TGTGCCAGTAGCCCACGGACAGCTCAAAAGTGGGATAGCAATCAGCCCCAGCATTTT
CASSPRTAQKWDSNQPQHF
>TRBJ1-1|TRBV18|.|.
TGTGCCAGCTCACCAACACAGAACACTGAAGCTTTCTTT
CASSPTQNTEAFF
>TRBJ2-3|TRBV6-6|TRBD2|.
TGTGCCAGCAGTGCCCTTGGGCGGGGGGGCACAGATACGCAGTATTTT
CASSALGRGGTDTQYF
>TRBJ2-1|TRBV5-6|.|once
TGTGCCAGCAGGTACAGGGAAGGGGCCTACAATGAGCAGTTCTTC
CASRYREGAYNEQFF
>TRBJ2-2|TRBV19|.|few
TGTGCCAGTAAAACAGGGTTGCCGGAGGGCGGGGAGCTGTTTTTT
CASKTGLPEGGELFF